The text below deals with one T cell receptor beta chain. These data are taken from a study of T cell responses to AZD1222 COVID-19 vaccine. This CDR3 comprises 16 residues. In germline, CDR1 is KGHDR, CDR2 SFDVKD. V lost 4 bases and J 0 bases, leaving 13 bases between the germline ends. Here immunoSEQ multiplex PCR was the method, and the copy in TCRdb shows in-frame clones only, minus some. The table includes under 200,000 clones, about 92% detected once. This receptor was identified in an adult who received the MenACWY meningococcal vaccine as a control. The specimen comprised peripheral blood, sampled 28 days after the second dose of the MenACWY control vaccine. The chain links TRBV24-1 to TRBJ2-3; a weak D match, TRBD2 (6 bases). The DNA of the CDR3 is TGTGCCACCAGTGAAGAGGGCGGGACTAGCACAGATACGCAGTATTTT. Translated: CATSEEGGTSTDTQYF.